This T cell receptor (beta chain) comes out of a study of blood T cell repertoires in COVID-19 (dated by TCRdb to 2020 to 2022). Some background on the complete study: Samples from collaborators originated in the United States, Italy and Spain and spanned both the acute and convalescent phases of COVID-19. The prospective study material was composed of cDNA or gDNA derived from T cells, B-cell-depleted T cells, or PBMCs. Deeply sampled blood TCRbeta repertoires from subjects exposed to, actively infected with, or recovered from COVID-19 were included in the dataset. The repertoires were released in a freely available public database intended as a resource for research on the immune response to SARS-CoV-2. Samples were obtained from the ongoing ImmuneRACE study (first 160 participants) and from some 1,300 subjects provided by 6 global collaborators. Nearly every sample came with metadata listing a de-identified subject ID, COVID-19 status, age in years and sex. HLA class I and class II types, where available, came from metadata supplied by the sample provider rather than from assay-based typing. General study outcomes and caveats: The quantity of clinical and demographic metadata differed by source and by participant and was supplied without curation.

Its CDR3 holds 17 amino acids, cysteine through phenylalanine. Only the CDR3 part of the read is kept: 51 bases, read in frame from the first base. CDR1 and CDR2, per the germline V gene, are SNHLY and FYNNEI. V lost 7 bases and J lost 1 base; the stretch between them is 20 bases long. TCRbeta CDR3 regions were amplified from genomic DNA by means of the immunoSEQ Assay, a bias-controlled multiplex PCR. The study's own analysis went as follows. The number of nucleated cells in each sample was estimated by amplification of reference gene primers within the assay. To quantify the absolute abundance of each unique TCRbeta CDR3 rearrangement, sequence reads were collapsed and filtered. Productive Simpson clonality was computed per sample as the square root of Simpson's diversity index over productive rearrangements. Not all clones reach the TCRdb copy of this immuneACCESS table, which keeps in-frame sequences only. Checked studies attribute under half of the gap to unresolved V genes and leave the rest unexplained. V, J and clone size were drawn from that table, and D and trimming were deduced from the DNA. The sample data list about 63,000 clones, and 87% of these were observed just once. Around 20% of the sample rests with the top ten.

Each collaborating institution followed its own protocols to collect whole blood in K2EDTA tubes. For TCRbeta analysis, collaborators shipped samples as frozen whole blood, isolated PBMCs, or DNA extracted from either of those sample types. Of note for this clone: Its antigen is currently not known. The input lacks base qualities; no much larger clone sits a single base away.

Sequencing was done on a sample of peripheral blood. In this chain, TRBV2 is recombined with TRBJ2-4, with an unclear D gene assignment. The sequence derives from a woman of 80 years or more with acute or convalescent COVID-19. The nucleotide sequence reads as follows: TGTGCCAGCATGTCCCGTGACTCCTTTATTGCCAAAAACATTCAGTACTTC. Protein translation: CASMSRDSFIAKNIQYF.